Below are 8 T cell receptor beta chains sequenced from a single sample in a study of cytomegalovirus exposure and HLA in healthy donors. It was with 60 Vbeta and 13 Jbeta primers that the PCR ran. Assay used: immunoSEQ multiplex PCR; TCRdb lists only in-frame clones, some missing. The data contain around 130,000 clones, less than 10% of them singletons. The sample consisted of PBMCs. The receptor source for this set is a woman aged 40 to 49 in good health and CMV-seropositive.

The gene calls are TRBV7-9 and TRBJ1-1; 7 bases fit TRBD1. CDR1 and CDR2 from the germline V gene are SEHNR and FQNEAQ (reference sequence). The CDR3 runs to 11 residues. V trimming: 4 bases; J trimming: 8 bases; junction bases outside the gene matches: 1. CDR3 residues: CASSSGGEAFF. CDR3 nucleotides: TGTGCCAGCAGCTCAGGGGGGGAAGCTTTCTTT.

This chain joins TRBV7-6 and TRBJ1-2, with 7 bases fitting TRBD1. CDR3 length: 13 residues. Losses at the gene ends were 5 bases for V and 10 bases for J; bases not matched to a gene: 10. Germline V gene lookup returns CDR1 SGHVS and CDR2 FNYEAQ. For the CDR3, the DNA is TGTGCCAGCAGCAACCGGGACAGTCATGCCTACACCTTC. This translates into CASSNRDSHAYTF. The entire variable domain, with the rest obtained from reference TRBV7-6 and TRBJ1-2, is as follows: GAGVSQSPRYKVTKRGQDVALRCDPISGHVSLYWYRQALGQGPEFLTYFNYEAQQDKSGLPNDRFSAERPEGSISTLTIQRTEQRDSAMYRCASSNRDSHAYTFGSGTRLTVV.

This chain joins TRBV7-9 and TRBJ2-3, with TRBD2 identical over 9 bases. The CDR3 loop spans 15 amino acids. Trimming took 6 bases from V and 6 from J; bases not matched to a gene: 10. CDR1 and CDR2 (germline): SEHNR, FQNEAQ (reference sequence). The chain's CDR3 is CASRHGLANPDTQYF. The CDR3 bases are TGTGCCAGCAGACACGGACTAGCGAATCCCGATACGCAGTATTTT.

The J gene is TRBJ2-7, the V gene TRBV2; D may be TRBD2 (7 bases). The CDR3 has 14 residues. V was trimmed by 10 bases and J by 0 bases, leaving 16 bases between them. The germline CDR1 and CDR2 sequences are SNHLY and FYNNEI. The DNA for the CDR3 is TGTGCCAATCGGAGGGGGGGGATCTCCTACGAGCAGTACTTC. Translated, it gives CANRRGGISYEQYF.

V usage is TRBV7-8 and J usage is TRBJ2-7; 7 bases are shared with TRBD1. The CDR3 runs 15 residues. Trimming removed 2 bases from V and 5 bases from J; junction bases left unmatched: 9. Germline CDR1 and CDR2: SGHVS and FQNEAQ. This CDR3 is CASSLQGDVLNEQYF. The CDR3 DNA reads TGTGCCAGCAGCTTACAGGGGGACGTCCTGAACGAGCAGTACTTC. The whole variable domain, filled in from reference TRBV7-8 and TRBJ2-7, reads GAGVSQSPRYKVAKRGQDVALRCDPISGHVSLFWYQQALGQGPEFLTYFQNEAQLDKSGLPSDRFFAERPEGSVSTLKIQRTQQEDSAVYLCASSLQGDVLNEQYFGPGTRLTVT.

The chain is built from TRBV28 and TRBJ2-5; 8 bases line up with TRBD1. Germline trimming cut 3 bases from V and 5 bases from J; bases unmatched to any gene: 5. This CDR3 has 14 amino acids. Germline V CDR1 and CDR2: MDHEN, SYDVKM. The CDR3 coding sequence is TGTGCCAGCAGTTTGCTACAGGGGGGTGAGACCCAGTACTTC. Encoded protein: CASSLLQGGETQYF.

The chain carries TRBV15 and TRBJ1-1; D is ambiguous. The V gene's germline CDR1 is LNHNV and CDR2 YYDKDF (reference sequence). The CDR3 sequence is 13 residues long. Trimming left V 8 bases short and J 3 bases short, with 13 bases between. Here the CDR3 DNA reads TGTGCCACCGGGTATGTCGGGTACACTGAAGCTTTCTTT. It encodes CATGYVGYTEAFF.

This clone turned up a few times. V gene TRBV15 combines with J gene TRBJ1-1, with a weak D call TRBD1 (5 bases). Trimming left V 0 bases short and J 9 bases short, with 14 bases between. Germline V gives CDR1 LNHNV, CDR2 YYDKDF (reference sequence). This CDR3 comprises 14 residues. In DNA, the CDR3 is TGTGCCACCAGCAGAGATATGGCGGCAGGGAAAGCTTTCTTT. It is translated as CATSRDMAAGKAFF.